The present T cell receptor beta chain was sequenced within a study of beta chain features in type 1 diabetes. CD45RO/CCR7/CD25/CD127/CD95/CD27 sorting isolated CD4+ naive, central memory, regulatory and stem cell-like memory cells. The CDR3 spans 13 residues. Losses at the gene ends were 6 bases for V and 2 bases for J; bases not matched to a gene: 4. In germline, CDR1 is SQVTM, CDR2 ANQGSEA. General observations from the study: A pattern of fewer insertions and more deletions at VDJ junctions was seen in type 1 diabetes patients.

Note on this clone: Its cognate antigen is unknown.

Every isolated RNA sample was fully reverse transcribed, so sequencing captured expressed TCRB transcripts. Data came from immunoSEQ multiplex PCR; TCRdb stores just in-frame clones and leaves some out. The table shows 120,000 to 150,000 clones, with around 50% occurring only once. V gene TRBV29-1 combines with J gene TRBJ2-3; 8 bases line up with TRBD1. Material for sequencing was Tregs from blood. This sequence was found in a man aged 18 to 35 in good health. The CDR3 loop is CSVIQGDTDTQYF. Here the CDR3 DNA reads TGCAGCGTGATACAGGGGGACACAGATACGCAGTATTTT.